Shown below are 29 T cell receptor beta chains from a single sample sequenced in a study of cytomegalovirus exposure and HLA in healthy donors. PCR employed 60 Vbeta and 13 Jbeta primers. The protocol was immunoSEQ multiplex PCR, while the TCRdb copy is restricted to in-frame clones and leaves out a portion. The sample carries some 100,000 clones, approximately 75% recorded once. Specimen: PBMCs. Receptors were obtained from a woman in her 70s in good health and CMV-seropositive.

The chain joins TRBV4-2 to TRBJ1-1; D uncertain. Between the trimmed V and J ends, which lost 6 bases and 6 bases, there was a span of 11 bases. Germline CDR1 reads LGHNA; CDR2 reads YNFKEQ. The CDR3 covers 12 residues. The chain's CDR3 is CASSFGGAEAFF. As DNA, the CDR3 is TGTGCCAGCAGTTTCGGCGGGGCTGAAGCTTTCTTT.

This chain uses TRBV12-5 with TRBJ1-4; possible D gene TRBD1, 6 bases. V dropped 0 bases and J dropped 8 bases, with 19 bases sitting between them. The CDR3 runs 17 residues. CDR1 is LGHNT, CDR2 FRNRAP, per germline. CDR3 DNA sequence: TGTGCTAGTGGTTTGGTCAGGACAGCGGTTAGGGGCGAAAAACTGTTTTTT. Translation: CASGLVRTAVRGEKLFF.

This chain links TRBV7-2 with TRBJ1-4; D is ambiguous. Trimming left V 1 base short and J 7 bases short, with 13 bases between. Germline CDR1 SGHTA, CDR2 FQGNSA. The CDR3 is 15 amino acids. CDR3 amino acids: CASSLVAGGSEKLFF. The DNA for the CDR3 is TGTGCCAGCAGCTTAGTGGCCGGAGGAAGTGAAAAACTGTTTTTT.

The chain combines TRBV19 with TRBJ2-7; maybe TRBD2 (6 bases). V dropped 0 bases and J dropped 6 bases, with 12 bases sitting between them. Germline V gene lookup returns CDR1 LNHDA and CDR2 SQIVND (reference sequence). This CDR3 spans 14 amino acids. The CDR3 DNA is TGTGCCAGTAGTATAGACCCTAGCGTACTCGAGCAGTACTTC. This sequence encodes CASSIDPSVLEQYF. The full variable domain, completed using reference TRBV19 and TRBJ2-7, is DGGITQSPKYLFRKEGQNVTLSCEQNLNHDAMYWYRQDPGQGLRLIYYSQIVNDFQKGDIAEGYSVSREKKESFPLTVTSAQKNPTAFYLCASSIDPSVLEQYFGPGTRLTVT.

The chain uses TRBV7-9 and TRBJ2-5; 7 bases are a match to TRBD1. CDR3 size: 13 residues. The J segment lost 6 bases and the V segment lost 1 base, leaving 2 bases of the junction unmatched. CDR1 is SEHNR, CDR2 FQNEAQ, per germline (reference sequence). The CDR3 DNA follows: TGTGCCAGCAGCTTAGGGACAGGCCAGACCCAGTACTTC. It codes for CASSLGTGQTQYF.

The chain's CDR3 is CASSLVPSGTGGNTGELFF. Written as DNA, the CDR3 is TGCGCCAGCAGCTTGGTTCCTAGCGGGACAGGGGGTAACACCGGGGAGCTGTTTTTT. The chain is built from TRBV5-1 and TRBJ2-2; the match to TRBD1 covers 11 bases. CDR1 SGHRS and CDR2 YFSETQ come from the germline V gene. This CDR3 comprises 19 residues. After removal of 0 bases from V and 2 bases from J, the junction contained 9 bases not matched to a gene.

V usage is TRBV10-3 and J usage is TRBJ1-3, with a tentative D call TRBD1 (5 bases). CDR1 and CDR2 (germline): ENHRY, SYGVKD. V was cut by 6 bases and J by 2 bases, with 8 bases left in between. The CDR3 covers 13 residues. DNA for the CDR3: TGTGCCATCAGCGACAGCGCTGGAAACACCATATATTTT. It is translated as CAISDSAGNTIYF.

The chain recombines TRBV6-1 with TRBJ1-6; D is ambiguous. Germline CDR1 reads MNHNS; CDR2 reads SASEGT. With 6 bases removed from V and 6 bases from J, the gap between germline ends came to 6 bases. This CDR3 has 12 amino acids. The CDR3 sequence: CASSLFNSPLHF. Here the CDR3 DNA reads TGTGCCAGCAGCCTTTTTAATTCACCCCTCCACTTT.

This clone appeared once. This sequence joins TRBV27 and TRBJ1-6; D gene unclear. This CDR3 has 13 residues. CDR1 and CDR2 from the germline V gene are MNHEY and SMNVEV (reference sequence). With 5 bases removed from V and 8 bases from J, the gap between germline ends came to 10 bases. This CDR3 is CASSPRTYSPLHF. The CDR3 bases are TGTGCCAGCAGTCCGAGGACTTATTCACCCCTCCACTTT.

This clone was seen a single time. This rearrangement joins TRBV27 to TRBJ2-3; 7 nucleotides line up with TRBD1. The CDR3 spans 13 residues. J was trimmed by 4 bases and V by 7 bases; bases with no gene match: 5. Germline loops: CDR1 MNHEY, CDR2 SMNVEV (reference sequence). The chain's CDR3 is CASKLGGPDTQYF. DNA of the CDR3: TGTGCCAGCAAATTAGGGGGCCCAGATACGCAGTATTTT.

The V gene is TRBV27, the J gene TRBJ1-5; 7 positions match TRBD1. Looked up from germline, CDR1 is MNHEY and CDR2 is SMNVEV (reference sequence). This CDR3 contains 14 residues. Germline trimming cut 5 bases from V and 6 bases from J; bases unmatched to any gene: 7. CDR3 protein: CASSANRGFQPQHF. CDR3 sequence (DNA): TGTGCCAGCAGTGCCAACAGGGGATTTCAGCCCCAGCATTTT.

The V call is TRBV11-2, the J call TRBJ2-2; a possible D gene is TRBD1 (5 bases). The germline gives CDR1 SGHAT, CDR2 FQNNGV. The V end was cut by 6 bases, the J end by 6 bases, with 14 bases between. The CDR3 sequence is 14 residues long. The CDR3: CASSQGRRAGELFF. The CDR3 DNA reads TGTGCCAGCAGTCAGGGCCGACGGGCCGGGGAGCTGTTTTTT.

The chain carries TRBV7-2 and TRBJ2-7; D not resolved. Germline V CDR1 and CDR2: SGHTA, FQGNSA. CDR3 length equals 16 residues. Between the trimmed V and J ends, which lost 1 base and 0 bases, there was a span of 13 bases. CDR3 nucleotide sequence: TGTGCCAGCAGCTTAGAGGCGGCGGTACGCTCCTACGAGCAGTACTTC. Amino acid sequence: CASSLEAAVRSYEQYF. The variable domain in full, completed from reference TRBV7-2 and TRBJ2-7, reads GAGVSQSPSNKVTEKGKDVELRCDPISGHTALYWYRQSLGQGLEFLIYFQGNSAPDKSGLPSDRFSAERTGGSVSTLTIQRTQQEDSAVYLCASSLEAAVRSYEQYFGPGTRLTVT.

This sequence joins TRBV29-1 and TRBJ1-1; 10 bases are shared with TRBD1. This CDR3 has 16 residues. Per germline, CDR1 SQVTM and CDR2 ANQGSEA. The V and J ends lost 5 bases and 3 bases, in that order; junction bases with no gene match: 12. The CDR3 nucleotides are TGCAGCGTTAAATCACGGTCCGGGACAGGGGACACTGAAGCTTTCTTT. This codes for CSVKSRSGTGDTEAFF.

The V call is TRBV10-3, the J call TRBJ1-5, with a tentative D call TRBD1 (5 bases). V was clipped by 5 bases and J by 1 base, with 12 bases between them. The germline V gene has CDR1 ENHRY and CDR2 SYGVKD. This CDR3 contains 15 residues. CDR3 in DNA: TGTGCCATCAGTCAGGGCGGGGGAAGCAATCAGCCCCAGCATTTT. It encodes CAISQGGGSNQPQHF.

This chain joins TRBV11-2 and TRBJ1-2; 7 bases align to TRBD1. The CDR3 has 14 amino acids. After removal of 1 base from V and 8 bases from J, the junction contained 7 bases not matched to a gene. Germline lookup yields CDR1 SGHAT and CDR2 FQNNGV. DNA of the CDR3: TGTGCCAGCAGCTTAGGAAGACAGGGATACGGCTACACCTTC. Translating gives CASSLGRQGYGYTF.

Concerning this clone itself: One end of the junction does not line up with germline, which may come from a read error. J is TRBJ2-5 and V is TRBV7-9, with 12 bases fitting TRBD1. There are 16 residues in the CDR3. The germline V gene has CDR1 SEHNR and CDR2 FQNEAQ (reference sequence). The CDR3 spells CSSSLLGTGGLETQYF. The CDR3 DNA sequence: TGTTCCAGCAGCTTATTGGGGACAGGGGGCCTTGAGACCCAGTACTTC. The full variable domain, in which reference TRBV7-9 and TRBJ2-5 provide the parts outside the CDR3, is DTGVSQNPRHKITKRGQNVTFRCDPISEHNRLYWYRQTLGQGPEFLTYFQNEAQLEKSRLLSDRFSAERPKGSFSTLEIQRTEQGDSAMYLCSSSLLGTGGLETQYFGPGTRLLVL.

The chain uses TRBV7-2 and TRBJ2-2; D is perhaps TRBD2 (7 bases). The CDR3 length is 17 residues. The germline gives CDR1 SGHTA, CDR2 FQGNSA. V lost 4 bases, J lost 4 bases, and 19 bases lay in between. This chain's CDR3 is CASSSGGGGAVTGELFF. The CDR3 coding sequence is TGTGCCAGCAGCTCTGGCGGAGGGGGGGCTGTCACCGGGGAGCTGTTTTTT.

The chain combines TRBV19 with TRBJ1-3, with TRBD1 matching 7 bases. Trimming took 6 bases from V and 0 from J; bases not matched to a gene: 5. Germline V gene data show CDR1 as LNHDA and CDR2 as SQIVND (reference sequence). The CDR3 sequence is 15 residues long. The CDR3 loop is CASRGQISSGNTIYF. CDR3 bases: TGTGCCAGTAGGGGACAGATTAGCTCTGGAAACACCATATATTTT.

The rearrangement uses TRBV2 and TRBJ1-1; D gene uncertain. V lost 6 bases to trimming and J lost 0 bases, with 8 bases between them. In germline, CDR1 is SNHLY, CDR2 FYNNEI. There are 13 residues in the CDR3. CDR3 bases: TGTGCCAGCAGATCGGGGTTGAACACTGAAGCTTTCTTT. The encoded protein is CASRSGLNTEAFF.

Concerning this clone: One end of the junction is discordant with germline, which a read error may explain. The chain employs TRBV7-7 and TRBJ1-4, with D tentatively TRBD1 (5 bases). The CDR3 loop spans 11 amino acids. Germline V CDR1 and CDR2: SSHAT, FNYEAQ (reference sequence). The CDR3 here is CASSRGEKLFF. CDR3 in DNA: TGTGCTAGCAGCCGGGGGGAAAAACTGTTTTTT.

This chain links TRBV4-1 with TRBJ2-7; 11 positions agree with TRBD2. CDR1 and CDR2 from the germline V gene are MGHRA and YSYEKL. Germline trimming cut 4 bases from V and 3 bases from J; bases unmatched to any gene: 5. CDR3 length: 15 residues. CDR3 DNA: TGCGCCAGCAGCCTAGCGGGGGGGCCTTTCTACGAGCAGTACTTC. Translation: CASSLAGGPFYEQYF.

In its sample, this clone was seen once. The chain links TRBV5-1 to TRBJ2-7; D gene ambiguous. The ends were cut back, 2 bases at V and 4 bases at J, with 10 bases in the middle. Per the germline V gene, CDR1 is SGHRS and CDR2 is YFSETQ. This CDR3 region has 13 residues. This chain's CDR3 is CASSFMVQYEQYF. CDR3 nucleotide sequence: TGCGCCAGCAGCTTCATGGTGCAGTACGAGCAGTACTTC.

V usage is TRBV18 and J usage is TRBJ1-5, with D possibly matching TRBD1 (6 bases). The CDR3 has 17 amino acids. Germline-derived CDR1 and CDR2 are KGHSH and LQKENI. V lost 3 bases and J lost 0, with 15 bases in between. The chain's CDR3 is CASSPQNRAYSNQPQHF. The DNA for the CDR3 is TGTGCCAGCTCACCCCAAAACAGGGCTTATAGCAATCAGCCCCAGCATTTT.

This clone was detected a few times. CDR3 DNA sequence: TGTGCCAGTAGTATAAGGCTAGCGGGGGTAACATGGGTGGAGCTGTTTTTT. Protein: CASSIRLAGVTWVELFF. The rearrangement links TRBV19 to TRBJ2-2; TRBD2 matches at 10 bases. Germline CDR1 is LNHDA and CDR2 is SQIVND (reference sequence). The CDR3 runs to 17 residues. J was trimmed by 10 bases and V by 2 bases; bases with no gene match: 13.

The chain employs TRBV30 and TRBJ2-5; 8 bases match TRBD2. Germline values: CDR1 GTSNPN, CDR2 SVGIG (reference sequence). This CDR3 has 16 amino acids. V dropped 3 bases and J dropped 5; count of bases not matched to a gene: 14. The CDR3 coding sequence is TGTGCCTGGAGCCGTGGCTTGAGCGGGAGTTCGGAGACCCAGTACTTC. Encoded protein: CAWSRGLSGSSETQYF.

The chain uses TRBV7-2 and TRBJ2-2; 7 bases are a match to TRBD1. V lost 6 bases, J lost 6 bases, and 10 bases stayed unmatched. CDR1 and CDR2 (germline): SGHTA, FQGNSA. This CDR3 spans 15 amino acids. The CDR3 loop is CASRGLGQGAGELFF. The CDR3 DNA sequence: TGTGCCAGCAGGGGGTTAGGTCAGGGGGCCGGGGAGCTGTTTTTT.

CDR3 residues: CASSGPGTGLYNEQFF. CDR3 nucleotide sequence: TGTGCCAGCAGCGGCCCGGGCACAGGGCTATACAATGAGCAGTTCTTC. The genes are TRBV9 and TRBJ2-1; possibly TRBD1 for D (6 bases). Deletions cut 3 bases from V and 4 bases from J, with 17 bases between. CDR3 length equals 16 residues. Germline assignment: CDR1 SGDLS and CDR2 YYNGEE.

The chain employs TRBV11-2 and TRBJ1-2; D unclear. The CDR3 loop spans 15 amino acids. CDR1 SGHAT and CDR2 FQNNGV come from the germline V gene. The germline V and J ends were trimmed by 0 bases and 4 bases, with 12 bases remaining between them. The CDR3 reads CASSLEVVSPYGYTF. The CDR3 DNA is TGTGCCAGCAGCTTAGAGGTGGTCAGTCCCTATGGCTACACCTTC.